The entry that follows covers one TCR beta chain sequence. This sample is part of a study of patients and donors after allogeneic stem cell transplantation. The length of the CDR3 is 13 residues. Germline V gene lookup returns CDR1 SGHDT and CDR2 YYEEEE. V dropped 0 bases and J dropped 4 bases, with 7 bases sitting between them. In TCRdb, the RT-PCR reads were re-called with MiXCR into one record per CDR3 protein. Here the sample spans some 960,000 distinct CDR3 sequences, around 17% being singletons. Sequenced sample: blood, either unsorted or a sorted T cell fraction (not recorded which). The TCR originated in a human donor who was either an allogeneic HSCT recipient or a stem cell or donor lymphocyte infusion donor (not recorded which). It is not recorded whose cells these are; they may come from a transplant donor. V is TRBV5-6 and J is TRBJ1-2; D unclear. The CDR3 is CASSLGKLYGYTF. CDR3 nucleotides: TGTGCCAGCAGCTTGGGAAAACTCTATGGCTACACCTTC.